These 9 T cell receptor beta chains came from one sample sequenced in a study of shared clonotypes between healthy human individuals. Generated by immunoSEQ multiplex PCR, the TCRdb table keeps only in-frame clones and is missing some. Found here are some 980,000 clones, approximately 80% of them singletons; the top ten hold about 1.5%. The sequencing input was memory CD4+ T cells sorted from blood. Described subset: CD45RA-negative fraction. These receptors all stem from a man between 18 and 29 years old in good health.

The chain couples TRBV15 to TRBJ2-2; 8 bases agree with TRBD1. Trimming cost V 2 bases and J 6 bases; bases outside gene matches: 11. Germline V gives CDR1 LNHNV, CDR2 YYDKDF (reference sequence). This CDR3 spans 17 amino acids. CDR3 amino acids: CATSRPIGQGASGELFF. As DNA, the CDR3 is TGTGCCACCAGCAGACCGATTGGGCAGGGGGCCTCCGGGGAGCTGTTTTTT.

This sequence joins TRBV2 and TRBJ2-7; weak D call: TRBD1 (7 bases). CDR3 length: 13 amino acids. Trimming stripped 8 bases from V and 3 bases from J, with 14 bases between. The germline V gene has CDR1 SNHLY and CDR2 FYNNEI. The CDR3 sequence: CASGDREVYEQYF. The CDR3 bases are TGTGCCAGCGGCGACAGGGAGGTCTACGAGCAGTACTTC.

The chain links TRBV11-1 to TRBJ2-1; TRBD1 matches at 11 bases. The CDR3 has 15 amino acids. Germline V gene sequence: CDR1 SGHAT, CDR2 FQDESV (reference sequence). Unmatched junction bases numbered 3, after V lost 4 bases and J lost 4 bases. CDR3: CASSSGTGGYNEQFF. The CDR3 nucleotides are TGTGCCAGCAGCTCGGGGACAGGGGGTTACAATGAGCAGTTCTTC.

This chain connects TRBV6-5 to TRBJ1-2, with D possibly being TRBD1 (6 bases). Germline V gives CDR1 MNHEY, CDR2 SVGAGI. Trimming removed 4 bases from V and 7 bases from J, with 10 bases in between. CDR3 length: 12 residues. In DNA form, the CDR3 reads TGTGCCAGCAGTTCCGGGACAATTGGCTACACCTTC. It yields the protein CASSSGTIGYTF.

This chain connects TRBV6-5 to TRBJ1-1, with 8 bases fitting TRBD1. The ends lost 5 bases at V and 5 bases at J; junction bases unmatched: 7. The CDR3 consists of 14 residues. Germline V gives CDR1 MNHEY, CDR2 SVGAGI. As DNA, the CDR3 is TGTGCCAGCAGTGCAAGGACAGGGCGGACTGAAGCTTTCTTT. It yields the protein CASSARTGRTEAFF.

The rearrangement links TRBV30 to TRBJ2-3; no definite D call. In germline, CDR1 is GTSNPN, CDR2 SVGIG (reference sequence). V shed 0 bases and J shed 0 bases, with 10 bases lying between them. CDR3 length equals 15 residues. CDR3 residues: CAWSVYRPSTDTQYF. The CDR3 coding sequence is TGTGCCTGGAGTGTTTACAGACCTAGCACAGATACGCAGTATTTT.

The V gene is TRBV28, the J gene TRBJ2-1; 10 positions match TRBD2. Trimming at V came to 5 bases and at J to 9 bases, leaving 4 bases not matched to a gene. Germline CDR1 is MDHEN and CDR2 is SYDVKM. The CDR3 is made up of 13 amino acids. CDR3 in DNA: TGTGCCAGCAGTCGGGGACTAGCGTCTGAGCAGTTCTTC. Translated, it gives CASSRGLASEQFF.

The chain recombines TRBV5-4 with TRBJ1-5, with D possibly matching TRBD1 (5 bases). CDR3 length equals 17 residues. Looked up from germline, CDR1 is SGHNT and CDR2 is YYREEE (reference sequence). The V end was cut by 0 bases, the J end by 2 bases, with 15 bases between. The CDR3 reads CASSLGGAGQGNQPQHF. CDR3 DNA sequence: TGTGCCAGCAGCTTGGGCGGGGCAGGGCAGGGCAATCAGCCCCAGCATTTT.

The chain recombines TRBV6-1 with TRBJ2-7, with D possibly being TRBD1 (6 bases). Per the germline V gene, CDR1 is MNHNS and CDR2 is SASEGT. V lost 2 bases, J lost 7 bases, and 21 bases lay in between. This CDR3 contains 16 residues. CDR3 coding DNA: TGTGCCAGCAGTGAAACCGCTCTCAGGGGCCGAAGTGAGCAGTACTTC. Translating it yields CASSETALRGRSEQYF.